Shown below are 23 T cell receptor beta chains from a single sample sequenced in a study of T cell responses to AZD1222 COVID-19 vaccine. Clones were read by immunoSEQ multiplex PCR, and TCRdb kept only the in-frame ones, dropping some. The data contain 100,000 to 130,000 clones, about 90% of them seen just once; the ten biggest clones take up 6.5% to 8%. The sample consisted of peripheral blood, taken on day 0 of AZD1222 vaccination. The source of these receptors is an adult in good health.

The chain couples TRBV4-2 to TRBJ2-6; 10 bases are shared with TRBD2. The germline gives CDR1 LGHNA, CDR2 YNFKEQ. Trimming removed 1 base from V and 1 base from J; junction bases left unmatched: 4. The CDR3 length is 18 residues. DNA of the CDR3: TGTGCCAGCAGCCAAGGTGATAGCGGGGGGTCTGGGGCCAACGTCCTGACTTTC. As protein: CASSQGDSGGSGANVLTF.

For the CDR3, the DNA is TGTGCCAGCAGCCAAGATTTGGGGGGCGCGGGCTACACCTTC. As protein: CASSQDLGGAGYTF. The chain joins TRBV3-1 (or the pseudogene TRBV3-2) to TRBJ1-2; perhaps TRBD1 as D (6 bases). V was cut by 0 bases and J by 8 bases, with 13 bases left in between. Germline V gene sequence: CDR1 LGHDT, CDR2 YNNKEL (reference sequence). CDR3 length: 14 amino acids.

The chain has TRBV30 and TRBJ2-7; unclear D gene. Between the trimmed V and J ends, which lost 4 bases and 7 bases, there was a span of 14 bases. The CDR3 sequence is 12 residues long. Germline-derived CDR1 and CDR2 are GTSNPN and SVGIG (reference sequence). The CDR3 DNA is TGTGCCTGGACCAACTATCCCGCAGAGCAGTACTTC. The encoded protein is CAWTNYPAEQYF.

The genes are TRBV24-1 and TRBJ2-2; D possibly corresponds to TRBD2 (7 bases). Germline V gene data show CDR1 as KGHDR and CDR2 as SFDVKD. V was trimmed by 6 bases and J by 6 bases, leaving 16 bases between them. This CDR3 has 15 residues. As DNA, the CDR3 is TGTGCCACCAGTTCCCCAGGGGAGGGAGCCGGGGAGCTGTTTTTT. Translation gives CATSSPGEGAGELFF.

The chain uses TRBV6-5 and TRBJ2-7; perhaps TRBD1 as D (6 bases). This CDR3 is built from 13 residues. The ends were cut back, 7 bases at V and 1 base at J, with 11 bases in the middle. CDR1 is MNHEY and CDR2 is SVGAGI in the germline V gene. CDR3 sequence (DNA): TGTGCCAGCAACCGAGGGGGTTCCTACGAGCAGTACTTC. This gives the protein CASNRGGSYEQYF.

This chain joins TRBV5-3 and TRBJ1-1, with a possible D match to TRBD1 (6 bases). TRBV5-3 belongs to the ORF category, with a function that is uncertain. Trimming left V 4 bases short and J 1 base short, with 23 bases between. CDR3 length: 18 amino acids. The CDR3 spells CARSQKGDLEGPNTEAFF. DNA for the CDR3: TGTGCCAGAAGCCAAAAGGGGGACTTGGAGGGGCCGAACACTGAAGCTTTCTTT.

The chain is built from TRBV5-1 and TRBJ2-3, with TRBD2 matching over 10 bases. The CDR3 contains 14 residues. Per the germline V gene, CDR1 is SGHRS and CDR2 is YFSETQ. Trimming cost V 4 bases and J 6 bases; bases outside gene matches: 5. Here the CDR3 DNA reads TGCGCCAGCAGCGGGCTAGCGGGAGAGGATACGCAGTATTTT. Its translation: CASSGLAGEDTQYF.

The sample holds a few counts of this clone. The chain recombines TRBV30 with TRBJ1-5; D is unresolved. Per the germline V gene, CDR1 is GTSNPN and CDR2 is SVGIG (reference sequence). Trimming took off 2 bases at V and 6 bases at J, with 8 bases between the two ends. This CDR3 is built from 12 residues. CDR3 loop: CAWSRHGQPQHF. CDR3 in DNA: TGTGCCTGGAGTCGTCACGGTCAGCCCCAGCATTTT.

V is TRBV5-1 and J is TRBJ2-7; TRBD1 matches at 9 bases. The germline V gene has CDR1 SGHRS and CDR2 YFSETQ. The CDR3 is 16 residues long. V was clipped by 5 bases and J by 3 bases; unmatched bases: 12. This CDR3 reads CASRKGTMGQGYEQYF. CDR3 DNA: TGCGCCAGCAGAAAAGGGACGATGGGACAGGGCTACGAGCAGTACTTC.

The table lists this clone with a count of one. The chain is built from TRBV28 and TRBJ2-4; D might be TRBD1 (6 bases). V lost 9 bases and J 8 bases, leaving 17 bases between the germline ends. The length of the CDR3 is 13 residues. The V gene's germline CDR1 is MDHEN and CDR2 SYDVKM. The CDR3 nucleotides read TGTGCCAGTACGGGACACGGGGCATACATTCAGTACTTC. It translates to CASTGHGAYIQYF.

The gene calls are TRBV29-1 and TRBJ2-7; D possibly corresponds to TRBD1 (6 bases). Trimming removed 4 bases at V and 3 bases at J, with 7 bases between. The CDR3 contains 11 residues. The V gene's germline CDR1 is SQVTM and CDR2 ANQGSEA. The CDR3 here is CSVGGGYEQYF. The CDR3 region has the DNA TGCAGCGTTGGAGGGGGCTACGAGCAGTACTTC.

CDR3 sequence reads: CASSIRGRYVDYGYTF. The CDR3 nucleotides read TGTGCCAGTAGTATTCGGGGACGTTACGTCGACTATGGCTACACCTTC. The chain couples TRBV19 to TRBJ1-2; D is possibly TRBD1 (5 bases). Trimming stripped 3 bases from V and 3 bases from J, with 17 bases between. CDR3 length equals 16 residues. The V gene's germline CDR1 is LNHDA and CDR2 SQIVND (reference sequence).

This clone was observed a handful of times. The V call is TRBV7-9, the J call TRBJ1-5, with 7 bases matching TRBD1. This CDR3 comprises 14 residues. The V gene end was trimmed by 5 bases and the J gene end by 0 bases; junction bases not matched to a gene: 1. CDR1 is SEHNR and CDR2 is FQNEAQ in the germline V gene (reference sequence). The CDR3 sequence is CASSRDSSNQPQHF. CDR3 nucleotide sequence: TGTGCCAGCAGCCGGGACAGTAGCAATCAGCCCCAGCATTTT.

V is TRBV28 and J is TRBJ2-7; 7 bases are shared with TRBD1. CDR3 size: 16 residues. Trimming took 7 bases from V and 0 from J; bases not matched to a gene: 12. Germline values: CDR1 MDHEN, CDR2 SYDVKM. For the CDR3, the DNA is TGTGCCAGCACCCAGATTGGGGCAGGGGGCTCCTACGAGCAGTACTTC. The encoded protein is CASTQIGAGGSYEQYF.

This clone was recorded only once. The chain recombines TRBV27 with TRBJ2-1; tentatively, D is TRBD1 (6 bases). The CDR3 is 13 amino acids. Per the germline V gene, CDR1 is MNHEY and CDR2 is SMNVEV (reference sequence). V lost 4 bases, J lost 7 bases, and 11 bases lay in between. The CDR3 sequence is CASSSWTVNEQFF. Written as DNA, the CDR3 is TGTGCCAGCAGTTCCTGGACAGTTAATGAGCAGTTCTTC.

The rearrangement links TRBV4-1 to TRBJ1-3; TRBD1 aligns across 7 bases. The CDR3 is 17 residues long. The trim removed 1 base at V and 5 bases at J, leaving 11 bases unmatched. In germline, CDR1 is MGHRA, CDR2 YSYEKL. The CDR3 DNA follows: TGCGCCAGCAGCCAAGCCGTACACCGGGACAGTCGAAACACCATATATTTT. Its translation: CASSQAVHRDSRNTIYF.

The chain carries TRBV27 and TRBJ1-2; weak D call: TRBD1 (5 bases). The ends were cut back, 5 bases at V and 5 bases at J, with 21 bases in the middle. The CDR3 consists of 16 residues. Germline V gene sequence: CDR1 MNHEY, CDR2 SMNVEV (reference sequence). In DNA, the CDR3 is TGTGCCAGCAGTGGGCTGTCCGGGGGGGGTGGGTATGGCTACACCTTC. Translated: CASSGLSGGGGYGYTF.

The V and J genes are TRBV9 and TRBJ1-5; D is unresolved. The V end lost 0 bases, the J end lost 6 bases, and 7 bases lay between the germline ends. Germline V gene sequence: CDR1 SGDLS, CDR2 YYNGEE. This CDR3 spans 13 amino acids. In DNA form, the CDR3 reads TGTGCCAGCAGCGTAGACAGTCTTCAGCCCCAGCATTTT. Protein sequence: CASSVDSLQPQHF.

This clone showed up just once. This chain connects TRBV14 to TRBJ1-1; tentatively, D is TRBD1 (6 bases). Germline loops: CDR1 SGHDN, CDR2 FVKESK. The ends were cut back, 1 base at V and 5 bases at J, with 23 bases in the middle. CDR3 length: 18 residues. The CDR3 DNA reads TGTGCCAGCAGCCAAGCGCTCAAGAGGACACGGGGGGCAACTGAAGCTTTCTTT. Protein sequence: CASSQALKRTRGATEAFF.

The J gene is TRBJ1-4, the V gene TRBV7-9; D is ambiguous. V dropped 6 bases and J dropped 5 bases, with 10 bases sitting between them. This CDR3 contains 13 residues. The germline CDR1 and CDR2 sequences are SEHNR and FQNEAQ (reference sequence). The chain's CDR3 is CASRRTLNEKLFF. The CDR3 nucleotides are TGTGCCAGCAGACGAACGTTAAATGAAAAACTGTTTTTT.

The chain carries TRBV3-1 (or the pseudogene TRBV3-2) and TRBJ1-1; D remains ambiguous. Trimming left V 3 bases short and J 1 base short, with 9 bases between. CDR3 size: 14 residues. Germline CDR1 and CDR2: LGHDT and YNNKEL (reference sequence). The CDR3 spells CASSQKNGNTEAFF. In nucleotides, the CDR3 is TGTGCCAGCAGCCAGAAGAACGGGAACACTGAAGCTTTCTTT.

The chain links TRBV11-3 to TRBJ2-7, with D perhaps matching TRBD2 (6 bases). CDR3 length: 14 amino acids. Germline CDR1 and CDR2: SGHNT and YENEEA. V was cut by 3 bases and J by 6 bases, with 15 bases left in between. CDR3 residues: CASSFSGGSREQYF. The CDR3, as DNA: TGTGCCAGCAGCTTCTCCGGGGGAAGTCGCGAGCAGTACTTC.

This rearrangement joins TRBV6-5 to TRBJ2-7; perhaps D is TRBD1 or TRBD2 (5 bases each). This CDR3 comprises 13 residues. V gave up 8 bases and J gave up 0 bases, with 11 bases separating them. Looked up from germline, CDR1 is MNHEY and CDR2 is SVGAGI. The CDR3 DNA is TGTGCCAGCTGGGACCCGTCCTCCTACGAGCAGTACTTC. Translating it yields CASWDPSSYEQYF.